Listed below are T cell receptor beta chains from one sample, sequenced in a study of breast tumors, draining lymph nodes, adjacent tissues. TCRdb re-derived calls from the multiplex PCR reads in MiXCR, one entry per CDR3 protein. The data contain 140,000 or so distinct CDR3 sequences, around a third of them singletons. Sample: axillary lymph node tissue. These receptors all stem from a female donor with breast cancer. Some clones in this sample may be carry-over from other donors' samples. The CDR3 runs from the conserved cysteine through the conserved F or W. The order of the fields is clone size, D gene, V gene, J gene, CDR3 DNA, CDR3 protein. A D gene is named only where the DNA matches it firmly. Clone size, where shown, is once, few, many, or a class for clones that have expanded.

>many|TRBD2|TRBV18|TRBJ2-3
TGTGCCAGCTCACCCGGGACTAGCAGAGGTGGGGATACGCAGTATTTT
CASSPGTSRGGDTQYF
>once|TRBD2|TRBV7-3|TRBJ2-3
TGTGCCAGCAGCCAAGGGCTAGCGGGGGCCCTGGGGGATACGCAGTATTTT
CASSQGLAGALGDTQYF
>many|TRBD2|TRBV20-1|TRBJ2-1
TGCAGTGCTAGGTGGACTAGCGGGCCAGGGAATGAGCAGTTCTTC
CSARWTSGPGNEQFF
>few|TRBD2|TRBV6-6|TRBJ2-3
TGTGCCAGCAGTCCTACTAGCGGGGGGGCAGATACGCAGTATTTT
CASSPTSGGADTQYF
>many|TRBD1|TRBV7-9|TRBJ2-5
TGTGCCAGCAGCTTAGCTTACAGGGGAACGTACCAAGAGACCCAGTACTTC
CASSLAYRGTYQETQYF
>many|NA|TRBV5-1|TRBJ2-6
TGCGCCAGCAGCCGGGACACGTCTGGGGCCAACGTCCTGACTTTC
CASSRDTSGANVLTF
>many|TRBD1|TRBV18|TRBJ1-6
TGTGCCAGCTCAACAGGACAGGGAAATTCACCCCTCCACTTT
CASSTGQGNSPLHF
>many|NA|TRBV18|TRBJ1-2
TGTGCCAGCTCACCACCAGCCGCTCCCTATGGCTACACCTTC
CASSPPAAPYGYTF
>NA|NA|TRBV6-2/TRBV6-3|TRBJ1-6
TGTGCCAGCAGAGTTGGCAGTTATAATTCACCCCTCCACTTT
CASRVGSYNSPLHF
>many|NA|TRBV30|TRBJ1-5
TGTGCCTGGAGTGCGGGAGGAGGACAGCCCCAGCATTTT
CAWSAGGGQPQHF
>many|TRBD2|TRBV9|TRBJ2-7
TGTGCCAGCAGCGGGGGACTAGCGGGGGGGTACGAGCAGTACTTC
CASSGGLAGGYEQYF
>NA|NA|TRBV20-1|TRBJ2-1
TGCAGTGCTTCTACAGGGTTGGCGATCAATGAGCAGTTCTTC
CSASTGLAINEQFF
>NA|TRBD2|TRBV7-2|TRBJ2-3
TGTGCCAGCAGCCCACGGACTAGCGGGGGTTTAGGCACACATACGCAGTATTTT
CASSPRTSGGLGTHTQYF
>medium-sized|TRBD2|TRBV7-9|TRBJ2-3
TGTGCCAGCAGCTCGCGGGGGGGCGGCACAGATACGCAGTATTTT
CASSSRGGGTDTQYF
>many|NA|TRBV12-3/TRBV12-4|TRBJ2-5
TGTGCCAGCAGTGGGTACGGGGACCACCAAGAGACCCAGTACTTC
CASSGYGDHQETQYF
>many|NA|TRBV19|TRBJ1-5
TGTGCCAGTAGTATAGATCTCGGGGGGCGGTTTGATCAGCCCCAGCATTTT
CASSIDLGGRFDQPQHF
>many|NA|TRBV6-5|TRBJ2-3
TGTGCCAGCAGGTCACAGACAGATACGCAGTATTTT
CASRSQTDTQYF
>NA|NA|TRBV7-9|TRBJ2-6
TGTGCCCTAAGAGGGTCTGGGGCCAACGTCCTGACTTTC
CALRGSGANVLTF
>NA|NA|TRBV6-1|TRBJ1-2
TGTGCCAGCAGTGACACCGGGACGTGGGGCTACACCTTC
CASSDTGTWGYTF
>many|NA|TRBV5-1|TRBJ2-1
TGCGCCAGCAGTAACGACAGGGCGGGGCGGGGGACATACAATGAGCAGTTCTTC
CASSNDRAGRGTYNEQFF
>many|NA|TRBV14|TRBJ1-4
TGTGCCAGCAGCCCCCGAGCAGGCCTTGAAAAACTGTTTTTT
CASSPRAGLEKLFF
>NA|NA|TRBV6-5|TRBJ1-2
TGTGCCAGCAGTCACGATTCGGACGTGGCAACCTGTGGCTACACCTTC
CASSHDSDVATCGYTF
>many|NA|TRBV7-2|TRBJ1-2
TGTGCCAGCAGCCTAACCTTAGCGGGGTATGGCTACACCTTC
CASSLTLAGYGYTF
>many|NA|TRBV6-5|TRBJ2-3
TGTGCCAGCAGGACCCCGCCGGATACGCAGTATTTT
CASRTPPDTQYF
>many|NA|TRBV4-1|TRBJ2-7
TGCGCCAGCAGCCGAGGCCGGGACTCCTACGAGCAGTACTTC
CASSRGRDSYEQYF
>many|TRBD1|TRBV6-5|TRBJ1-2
TGTGCCAGCAGTTACTCGGTAGGGGGCTCTAACTATGGCTACACCTTC
CASSYSVGGSNYGYTF
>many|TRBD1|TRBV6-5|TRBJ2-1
TGTGCCAGCAGTTACGGGGGGACAGGGGTAACCTACAATGAGCAGTTCTTC
CASSYGGTGVTYNEQFF
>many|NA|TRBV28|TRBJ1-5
TGTGCCAGCAATGGAGAGCTAGTCAATCAGCCCCAGCATTTT
CASNGELVNQPQHF
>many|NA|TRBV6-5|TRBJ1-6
TGTGCCAGCGGTGAGGTACCCCTCCACTTT
CASGEVPLHF